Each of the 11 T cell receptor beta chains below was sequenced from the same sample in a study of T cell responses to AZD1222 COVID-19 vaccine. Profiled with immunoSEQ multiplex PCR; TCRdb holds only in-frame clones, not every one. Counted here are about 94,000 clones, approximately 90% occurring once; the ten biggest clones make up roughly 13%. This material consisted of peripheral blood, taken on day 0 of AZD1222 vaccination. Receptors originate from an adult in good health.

The CDR3 DNA reads as TGTGCCAGCAGCCTGGGGTTTGCTGAAGCTTTCTTT. As protein: CASSLGFAEAFF. The V call is TRBV3-1 (or the pseudogene TRBV3-2), the J call TRBJ1-1; no clear D gene. The CDR3 has 12 amino acids. V shed 4 bases and J shed 6 bases, with 9 bases lying between them. Germline V gene data show CDR1 as LGHDT and CDR2 as YNNKEL (reference sequence).

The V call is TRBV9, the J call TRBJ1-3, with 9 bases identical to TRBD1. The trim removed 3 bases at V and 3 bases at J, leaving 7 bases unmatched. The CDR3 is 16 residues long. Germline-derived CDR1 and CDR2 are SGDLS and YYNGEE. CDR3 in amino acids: CASSARTGALGNTIYF. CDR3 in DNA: TGTGCCAGCAGCGCCCGGACAGGGGCGCTTGGAAACACCATATATTTT.

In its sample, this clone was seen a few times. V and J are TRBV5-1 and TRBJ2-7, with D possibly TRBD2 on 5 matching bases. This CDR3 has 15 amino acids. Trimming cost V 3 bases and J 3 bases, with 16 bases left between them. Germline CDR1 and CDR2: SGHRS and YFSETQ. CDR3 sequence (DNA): TGCGCCAGCAGCTCGACGGGATCCGACGGCTACGAGCAGTACTTC. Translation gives CASSSTGSDGYEQYF.

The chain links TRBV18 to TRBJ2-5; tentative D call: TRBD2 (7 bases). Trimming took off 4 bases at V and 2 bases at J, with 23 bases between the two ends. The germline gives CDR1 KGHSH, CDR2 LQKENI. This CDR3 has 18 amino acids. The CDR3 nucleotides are TGTGCCAGCTCACTCCCTAAACGGGGGGCCACTCATCAAGAGACCCAGTACTTC. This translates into CASSLPKRGATHQETQYF.

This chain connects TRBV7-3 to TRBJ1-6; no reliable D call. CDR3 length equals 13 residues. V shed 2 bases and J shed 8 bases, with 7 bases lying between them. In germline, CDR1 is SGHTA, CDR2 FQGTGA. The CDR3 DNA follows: TGTGCCAGCAGCTTAGGGTCGCATTCACCCCTCCACTTT. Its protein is CASSLGSHSPLHF. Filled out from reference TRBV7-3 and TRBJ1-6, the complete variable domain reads GAGVSQTPSNKVTEKGKYVELRCDPISGHTALYWYRQSLGQGPEFLIYFQGTGAADDSGLPNDRFFAVRPEGSVSTLKIQRTERGDSAVYLCASSLGSHSPLHFGNGTRLTVT.

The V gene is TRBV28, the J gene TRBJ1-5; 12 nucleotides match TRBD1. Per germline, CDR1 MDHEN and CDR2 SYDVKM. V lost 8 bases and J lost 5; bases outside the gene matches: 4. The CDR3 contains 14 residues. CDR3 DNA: TGTGCCAGCTACGGGACAGGGGGCGATCAGCCCCAGCATTTT. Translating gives CASYGTGGDQPQHF.

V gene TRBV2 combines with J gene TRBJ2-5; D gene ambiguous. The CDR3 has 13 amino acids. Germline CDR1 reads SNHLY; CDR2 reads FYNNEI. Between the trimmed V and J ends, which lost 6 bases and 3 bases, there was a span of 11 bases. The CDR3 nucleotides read TGTGCCAGCAGGGGCCCAGTAAAAGAGACCCAGTACTTC. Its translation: CASRGPVKETQYF.

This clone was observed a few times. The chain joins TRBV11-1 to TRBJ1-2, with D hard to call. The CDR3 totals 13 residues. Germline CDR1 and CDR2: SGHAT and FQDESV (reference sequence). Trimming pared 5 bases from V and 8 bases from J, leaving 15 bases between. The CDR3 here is CASSPGETRGYTF. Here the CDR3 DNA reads TGTGCCAGCAGCCCTGGAGAGACGAGAGGCTACACCTTC. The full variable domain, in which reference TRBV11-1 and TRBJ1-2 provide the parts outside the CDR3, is EAEVAQSPRYKITEKSQAVAFWCDPISGHATLYWYRQILGQGPELLVQFQDESVVDDSQLPKDRFSAERLKGVDSTLKIQPAELGDSAMYLCASSPGETRGYTFGSGTRLTVV.

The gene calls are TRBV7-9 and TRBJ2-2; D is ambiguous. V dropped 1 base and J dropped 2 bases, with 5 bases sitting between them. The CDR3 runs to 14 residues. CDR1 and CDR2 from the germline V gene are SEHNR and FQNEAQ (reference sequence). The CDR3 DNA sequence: TGTGCCAGCAGCTTAGTAACTAACACCGGGGAGCTGTTTTTT. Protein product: CASSLVTNTGELFF.

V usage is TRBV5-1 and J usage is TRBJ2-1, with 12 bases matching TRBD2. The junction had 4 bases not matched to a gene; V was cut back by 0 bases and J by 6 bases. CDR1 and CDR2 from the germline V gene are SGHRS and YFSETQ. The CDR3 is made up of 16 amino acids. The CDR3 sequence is CASSLEASGGANEQFF. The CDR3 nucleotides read TGCGCCAGCAGCTTGGAGGCTAGCGGGGGGGCCAATGAGCAGTTCTTC.

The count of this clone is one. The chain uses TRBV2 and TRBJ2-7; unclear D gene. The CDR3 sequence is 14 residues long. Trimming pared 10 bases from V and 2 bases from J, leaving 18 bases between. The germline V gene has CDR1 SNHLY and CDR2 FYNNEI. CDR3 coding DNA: TGTGCCATCTCGAAGGCCCTCAAGGCCTACGAGCAGTACTTC. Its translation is CAISKALKAYEQYF.